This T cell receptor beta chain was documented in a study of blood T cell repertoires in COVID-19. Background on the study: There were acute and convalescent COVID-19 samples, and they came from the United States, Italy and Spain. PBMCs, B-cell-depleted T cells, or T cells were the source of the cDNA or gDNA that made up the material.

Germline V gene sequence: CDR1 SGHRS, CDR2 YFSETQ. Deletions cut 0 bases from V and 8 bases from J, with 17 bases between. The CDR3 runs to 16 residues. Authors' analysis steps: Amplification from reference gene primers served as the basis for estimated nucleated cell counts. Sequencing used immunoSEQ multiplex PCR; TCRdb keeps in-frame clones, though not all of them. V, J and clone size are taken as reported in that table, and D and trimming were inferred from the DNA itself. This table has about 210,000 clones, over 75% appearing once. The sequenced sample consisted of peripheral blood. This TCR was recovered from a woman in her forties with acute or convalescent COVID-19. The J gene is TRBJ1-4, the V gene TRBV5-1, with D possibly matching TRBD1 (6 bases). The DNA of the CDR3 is TGCGCCAGCAGCTTGGCCGGCCGCCAGGGGCGAGAAAAACTGTTTTTT. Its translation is CASSLAGRQGREKLFF.